The rows below give T cell receptor beta chains drawn from one sample of a study of OX40 agonist ivuxolimab in advanced cancers. Using immunoSEQ multiplex PCR, the repertoire was profiled, and TCRdb retains in-frame clones only, with some absent. The sample includes about 77,000 clones, more than 65% of them seen just once. Sequencing was performed on CD4+ or CD8+ T cells sorted from blood, taken in a trial of the OX40 agonist ivuxolimab. The receptor source for this set is an adult with an advanced solid tumor such as melanoma, head and neck, liver or kidney cancer. CDR3s include the opening cysteine and the closing phenylalanine or tryptophan. D genes are given only for firm matches.

D,V,CDR3
TRBD1,TRBV18,CASSRETGGSYEQYF
.,TRBV20-1,CGGGTTYEQYF
.,TRBV9,CASSVAPGSSYEQYF
TRBD2,TRBV19,CASKEQGGAGGNEQFF
.,TRBV30,CAWSLGLANTEAFF
TRBD1,TRBV6-5,CASSYSRGGRTEAFF
.,TRBV5-4,CASTPGGGNTEAFF
.,TRBV2,CASTDSLNQPQHF
TRBD1,TRBV29-1,CSAVQGPPYEQYF
.,TRBV27,CASSLFGRGLGAFF
.,TRBV11-3,CASSTRGGGSYEQYF
.,TRBV19,CASSISGGENIQYF
.,TRBV25-1,CASSVGGAGNSPLHF